Listed below are T cell receptor beta chains from one sample, sequenced in a study of T cell responses to AZD1222 COVID-19 vaccine. The table came from immunoSEQ multiplex PCR; TCRdb's copy has only in-frame clones and leaves some out. The table has more than 50,000 clones, 80% to 90% seen once. The sequences come from peripheral blood, collected on day 0 of AZD1222 vaccination. Every receptor here comes from an adult in good health. The CDR3 runs from the conserved cysteine through the conserved F or W. Each record gives: V gene, clone size, J gene, D gene, CDR3 DNA, CDR3 protein. D genes are given only for firm matches. A row's size may be missing; if present it is once, few, many or a size class.

TRBV24-1	-	TRBJ1-5	-	TGTGCCACCCCCAGGTGCAATCAGCCCCAGCATTTT	CATPRCNQPQHF
TRBV3-1/TRBV3-2	-	TRBJ1-2	-	TGTGCCAGCAGCCAAGTGACACCTTATGGCTACACCTTC	CASSQVTPYGYTF
TRBV14	-	TRBJ1-1	TRBD1	TGTGCCAGCAGCGGTCACAGGGGGCGGGTCACTGAAGCTTTCTTT	CASSGHRGRVTEAFF
TRBV7-9	-	TRBJ1-1	-	TGTGCCAGCAGGGCCGGGACGGCGAACACTGAAGCTTTCTTT	CASRAGTANTEAFF
TRBV7-9	-	TRBJ2-5	TRBD2	TGTGCCAGCAGCTTACCAGGACTAGCGGGGGGAGAGACCCAGTACTTC	CASSLPGLAGGETQYF
TRBV10-1	-	TRBJ2-1	TRBD2	TGCGCCAGCAGTGAGTCGAGTGTAGCGGGGGGCGACAATGAGCAGTTCTTC	CASSESSVAGGDNEQFF
TRBV3-1/TRBV3-2	-	TRBJ1-4	-	TGTGCCAGCAGCCAAGGTGGGACCAAAAGGCATCAACTGTTTTTT	CASSQGGTKRHQLFF
TRBV30	-	TRBJ2-5	TRBD2	TGTGCCTGGAAACGTAGCGGGGAGACCCAGTACTTC	CAWKRSGETQYF
TRBV15	-	TRBJ1-5	-	TGTGCCACCAGCGCACAGTATAGCGGCCAGCCCCAGCATTTT	CATSAQYSGQPQHF
TRBV27	-	TRBJ1-2	-	TGTGCCACCAAAACAGGAGGCTATGGTGGCTACACCTTC	CATKTGGYGGYTF
TRBV19	-	TRBJ2-2	-	TGTGCCAGTAGTATTTTAAGGGACACCGGGGAGCTGTTTTTT	CASSILRDTGELFF
TRBV14	-	TRBJ1-2	-	TGTGCCAGCAGCCAAGTGGTGAGGGTTGGCTACACCTTC	CASSQVVRVGYTF
TRBV19	-	TRBJ2-3	-	TGTGCCAGTAGTACCTCGGGAACTAGCACAGATACGCAGTATTTT	CASSTSGTSTDTQYF
TRBV7-2	-	TRBJ1-2	TRBD1	TGTGCCAGCAGCTTTCGGGACAGGGCATTCAATTCGGGCTACACCTTC	CASSFRDRAFNSGYTF
TRBV6-1	-	TRBJ2-3	TRBD1	TGTGCCAGCAGTGAAGTGCAGGGGGTGGCAGATACGCAGTATTTT	CASSEVQGVADTQYF
TRBV18	once	TRBJ1-1	-	TGTGCCAGCTCGGCGGGAGGGGAAAGGGGAGCTTTCTTT	CASSAGGERGAFF
TRBV6-2/TRBV6-3	-	TRBJ2-7	-	TGTGCCAGCAGCTTTCGCTGGGGGGGGCACGAGCAGTACTTC	CASSFRWGGHEQYF
TRBV19	-	TRBJ1-2	-	TGTGCCAGTAGTAGGCCGGACAGCAACTATGGCTACACCTTC	CASSRPDSNYGYTF
TRBV2	once	TRBJ2-2	-	TGTGCCAGCAGTGCGGGAGGGACAGGGAACACCGGGGAGCTGTTTTTT	CASSAGGTGNTGELFF
TRBV3-1/TRBV3-2	-	TRBJ1-1	TRBD1	TGTGCCAGCAGAAGACAGGGGGCACTAACTGAAGCTTTCTTT	CASRRQGALTEAFF
TRBV3-1/TRBV3-2	-	TRBJ1-3	-	TGTGCCAGCAGCCAAGAGGCAGGGACTGGAAACACCATATATTTT	CASSQEAGTGNTIYF
TRBV19	once	TRBJ1-4	-	TGTGCCAGTAGTTCGACAGTAACTAATGAAAAACTGTTTTTT	CASSSTVTNEKLFF
TRBV6-5	-	TRBJ1-6	TRBD1	TGTGCCAGCAGTTACTCGAACAGGGGGCTGTCACCCCTCCACTTT	CASSYSNRGLSPLHF
TRBV5-1	once	TRBJ1-1	-	TGCGCCAGCAGCTTGGTAGGTGGAGACACTGAAGCTTTCTTT	CASSLVGGDTEAFF
TRBV19	-	TRBJ2-2	TRBD2	TGTGCCAGTAAGAAGGGACTAGCGGGGGGAAACACCGGGGAGCTGTTTTTT	CASKKGLAGGNTGELFF
TRBV2	-	TRBJ2-7	TRBD2	TGTGCCAGCAGTGGATCGGGGGGCGAGCAGTACTTC	CASSGSGGEQYF
TRBV3-1/TRBV3-2	-	TRBJ1-2	-	TGTGCCAGCAGCCAAGACCCCTCCGGGTGGGGGGGAGGCTACACCTTC	CASSQDPSGWGGGYTF
TRBV7-9	once	TRBJ1-2	TRBD1	TGTGCCATAGGGACAGGGGACTACTATGGCTACACCTTC	CAIGTGDYYGYTF
TRBV21-1	-	TRBJ1-5	-	TGTGCCAGCAGCGCAACAGGGTTCTGTAGCAATCAGCCCCAGCATTTT	CASSATGFCSNQPQHF
TRBV27	-	TRBJ1-5	-	TGTGCCAGCAGTTTATCGCCGGGCTATAGCAATCAGCCCCAGCATTTT	CASSLSPGYSNQPQHF
TRBV30	-	TRBJ1-1	-	TGTGCCTGGGGGGAGAACACTGAAACTTTCTTT	CAWGENTETFF
TRBV6-5	-	TRBJ1-5	-	TGTGCCACCCTAGCCCTCGCAGGGGCGTCACAGCCCCAGCATTTT	CATLALAGASQPQHF
TRBV19	-	TRBJ2-7	-	TGTGCCAGTAGTATAGCCAGAAATCACGAGCAGTACTTC	CASSIARNHEQYF
TRBV10-3	once	TRBJ1-4	-	TGTGCCATCAGTGAAGGGACCGGTAATGAAAAACTGTTTTTT	CAISEGTGNEKLFF
TRBV24-1	-	TRBJ1-1	-	TGTGCCACCAGTGACTGGCGGGGCACTGAAGCTTTCTTT	CATSDWRGTEAFF
TRBV5-1	-	TRBJ1-2	-	TGCGCCAGCAGCTTGGAACTGAAGAAGGGCTATGGCTACACCTTC	CASSLELKKGYGYTF
TRBV18	-	TRBJ2-1	-	TGTGCCAGCTCACCACTTGACAGGAGCAACAATGAGCAGTTCTTC	CASSPLDRSNNEQFF
TRBV10-1	-	TRBJ1-2	-	TGCGCCAGCAGTGAGGGATCCGACCCGGGGAGAGGCTACACCTTC	CASSEGSDPGRGYTF
TRBV6-5	-	TRBJ1-2	TRBD1	TGTGCCAGCAGTTACTCGGGGACAGGGGTTGACTATGGCTACACCTTC	CASSYSGTGVDYGYTF
TRBV27	-	TRBJ1-5	-	TGTGCCAGCAGTTTATGGGCGGGGAACAATCAGCCCCAGCATTTT	CASSLWAGNNQPQHF
TRBV18	-	TRBJ2-1	TRBD2	TGTGCCAGCTCACGGACTAGCGGGGGGACCTACAATGAGCAGTTCTTC	CASSRTSGGTYNEQFF
TRBV11-2	-	TRBJ1-5	-	TGTGCCAGCAGCCCGGTGACAGGGCCCCAGCATTTT	CASSPVTGPQHF
TRBV11-2	-	TRBJ2-1	TRBD2	TGTGCCAGCAGCGCGAGGTCTAGCGGGGGGGCGGATGAGCAGTTCTTC	CASSARSSGGADEQFF
TRBV9	-	TRBJ1-1	-	TGTGCCAGCAGCCCCTCTCGGCAGAGGAACACTGAAGCTTTCTTT	CASSPSRQRNTEAFF
TRBV10-2	-	TRBJ1-1	-	TGCGCCAGCAGTGAGACTACAGGGTTTTTATATAGCACTGAAGCTTTCTTT	CASSETTGFLYSTEAFF
TRBV3-1/TRBV3-2	-	TRBJ2-5	-	TGTGCCAGCAGCTCGTGGGGTCGGAGCAGGAGGGCCCAAGAGACCCAGTACTTC	CASSSWGRSRRAQETQYF
TRBV24-1	few	TRBJ1-2	-	TGTGCCACCAGTGATTTGGACTATAACTATGGCTACACCTTC	CATSDLDYNYGYTF
TRBV10-3	-	TRBJ1-5	-	TGTGCCATCAGTGAGGGGGGGGTTAATCAGCCCCAGCATTTT	CAISEGGVNQPQHF
TRBV30	-	TRBJ1-2	-	TGTGCCTGGAGCCCAGACCCGGACTATGGCTACACCTTC	CAWSPDPDYGYTF
TRBV23-1	-	TRBJ2-7	-	TGCGCCAGCAGTCAATCGAGCGGAGAGCAGTACTTC	CASSQSSGEQYF
TRBV6-5	-	TRBJ1-1	-	TGTGCCAGCAGGCCTGGGGGTAGCACTGAAGCTTTCTTT	CASRPGGSTEAFF
TRBV28	-	TRBJ1-1	TRBD1	TGTGCCAGCAGTCTCGTGACAGGGACGGACACTGAAGCTTTCTTT	CASSLVTGTDTEAFF